These T cell receptor beta chains were read from a single sample in a study of blood T cell repertoires in COVID-19. TCRdb keeps only in-frame clones here, not all; method: immunoSEQ multiplex PCR. The sample has 80,000 to 95,000 clones; roughly nine tenths are singletons. Material: peripheral blood. The receptors come from a human donor with active COVID-19. The donor label of this sample is uncertain. CDR3s include the opening cysteine and the closing phenylalanine or tryptophan. The D gene is left open where the match is weak. Some rows have no size entry. The others give once, few or many, or a class for an expanded clone.

D: .
V: TRBV5-1
size: once
J: TRBJ1-1
DNA: TGCGCCAGCAGCTTGATCGGGGTGGAGGGGAACACTGAAGCTTTCTTT
CDR3: CASSLIGVEGNTEAFF

D: TRBD2
V: TRBV19
size: .
J: TRBJ2-3
DNA: TGTGCCAGTAGTATAGCACGGGGGGGCGGCACAGATACGCAGTATTTT
CDR3: CASSIARGGGTDTQYF

D: TRBD1
V: TRBV6-5
size: .
J: TRBJ2-1
DNA: TGTGCCAGCAGTCCCTCTTGGGACAGCCATGAGCAGTTCTTC
CDR3: CASSPSWDSHEQFF

D: TRBD2
V: TRBV5-4
size: .
J: TRBJ2-3
DNA: TGTGCCAGCAGCCTTAGCGGGGAACGCACAGATACGCAGTATTTT
CDR3: CASSLSGERTDTQYF

D: .
V: TRBV6-1
size: .
J: TRBJ1-5
DNA: TGTGCCAGCAGTGAAGCAGGGACATACAATCAGCCCCAGCATTTT
CDR3: CASSEAGTYNQPQHF

D: .
V: TRBV10-3
size: .
J: TRBJ2-5
DNA: TGTGCCATCAGTGAGTCCGGGCGGGGAAACCAAGAGACCCAGTACTTC
CDR3: CAISESGRGNQETQYF

D: .
V: TRBV5-1
size: .
J: TRBJ2-1
DNA: TGCGCCAGCAGCTTGTCCAACAATGAGCAGTTCTTC
CDR3: CASSLSNNEQFF

D: .
V: TRBV4-1
size: .
J: TRBJ1-1
DNA: TGCGCCAGCAGCCTACCTTTTCGAGAGATTAACACTGAAGCTTTCTTT
CDR3: CASSLPFREINTEAFF

D: .
V: TRBV25-1
size: .
J: TRBJ2-3
DNA: TGTGCCAGCAGTGCAGGGACAGATACGCAGTATTTT
CDR3: CASSAGTDTQYF

D: TRBD2
V: TRBV15
size: .
J: TRBJ2-7
DNA: TGTGCCACCAGCCTTGCGGGGGGCCCCTACGAGCAGTACTTC
CDR3: CATSLAGGPYEQYF

D: TRBD1
V: TRBV7-9
size: .
J: TRBJ1-6
DNA: TGTGCCAGCAGCCCATATCAGGGGGCCTTAGAGAATTCACCCCTCCACTTT
CDR3: CASSPYQGALENSPLHF

D: .
V: TRBV5-1
size: .
J: TRBJ2-3
DNA: TGCGCCACCTGTGACCTAGGAGGGACGCAGTATTTT
CDR3: CATCDLGGTQYF

D: TRBD1
V: TRBV6-4
size: .
J: TRBJ2-2
DNA: TGTGCCAGCGGTTCCGGGACAGGGGGAACCGGGGAGCTGTTTTTT
CDR3: CASGSGTGGTGELFF

D: TRBD1
V: TRBV19
size: .
J: TRBJ1-1
DNA: TGTGCCAGTAGTATAGCCGGGACAGAGAACACTGAAGCTTTCTTT
CDR3: CASSIAGTENTEAFF

D: TRBD2
V: TRBV9
size: .
J: TRBJ2-1
DNA: TGTGCCAGCAGCGGGGGACTAGCGGGGACAAAAAGCTCCTACAATGAGCAGTTCTTC
CDR3: CASSGGLAGTKSSYNEQFF

D: TRBD2
V: TRBV7-6
size: few
J: TRBJ2-7
DNA: TGTGCCAGCAGCTCCCCGGCTAGCGGGGGAGACTACGAGCAGTACTTC
CDR3: CASSSPASGGDYEQYF

D: .
V: TRBV6-5
size: .
J: TRBJ1-2
DNA: TGTGCCAGCACCGCCGATCGGGATTTTGGCTACACCTTC
CDR3: CASTADRDFGYTF